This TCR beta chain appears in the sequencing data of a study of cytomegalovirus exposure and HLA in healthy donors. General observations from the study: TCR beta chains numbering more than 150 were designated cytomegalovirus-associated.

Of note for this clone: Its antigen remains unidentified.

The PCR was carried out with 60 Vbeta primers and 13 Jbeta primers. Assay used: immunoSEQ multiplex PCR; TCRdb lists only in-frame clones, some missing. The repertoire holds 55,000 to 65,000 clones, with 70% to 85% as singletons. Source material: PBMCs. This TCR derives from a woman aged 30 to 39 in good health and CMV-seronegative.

The DNA of the CDR3 is TGTGCCAGCAGTTTCCGGGGGGGCGGGTCATCCGGGGAGCTGTTTTTT. Translated, it gives CASSFRGGGSSGELFF. V gene TRBV6-5 combines with J gene TRBJ2-2; 8 bases fit TRBD2. The CDR3 is 16 amino acids. Germline CDR1 MNHEY, CDR2 SVGAGI. The junction had 10 bases not matched to a gene; V was cut back by 4 bases and J by 6 bases.